The 12 T cell receptor beta chains below come from one sample, sequenced in a study of T-cell reconstitution after alpha-beta-depleted transplantation in children. For TCRbeta, the library was prepared with unique molecular identifiers. MiXCR was run by TCRdb on the PCR reads, yielding one entry per CDR3 protein. The repertoire holds 800,000 to 1,000,000 distinct CDR3 sequences, about 29% seen once, with roughly 30% in the top ten. This specimen was PBMCs, mostly from graft donor cells, taken 360 days after TCRalphabeta/CD19-depleted stem cell transplant. The source of these receptors is a boy in the first two years of life who had a stem cell transplant for SCID, so the T cells may come from the graft donor.

V is TRBV5-1 and J is TRBJ2-3, with D possibly called TRBD1 or TRBD2 (5 bases each). Germline lookup yields CDR1 SGHRS and CDR2 YFSETQ. The CDR3 sequence is 15 residues long. V lost 4 bases and J 1 base, leaving 13 bases between the germline ends. CDR3 in DNA: TGCGCCAGCAGCCTACGGGACGCCGGCACAGATACGCAGTATTTT. Amino acids: CASSLRDAGTDTQYF.

V gene TRBV4-1 combines with J gene TRBJ2-2; no reliable D call. Germline CDR1 and CDR2: MGHRA and YSYEKL. The CDR3 contains 15 residues. V was trimmed by 4 bases and J by 3 bases, leaving 12 bases between them. The CDR3, as DNA: TGCGCCAGCAGCCTCCGACAAGAGTACACCGGGGAGCTGTTTTTT. It yields the protein CASSLRQEYTGELFF.

Worth noting for this clonotype: At one of its ends the junction is not consistent with the germline gene, which may arise from a read error. This chain links TRBV29-1 with TRBJ2-7; 7 bases fit TRBD2. The CDR3 runs to 13 residues. Germline values: CDR1 SQVTM, CDR2 ANQGSEA. CDR3 in amino acids: CSVEAGPNYEQYF. CDR3 sequence (DNA): TGCAGCGTGGAAGCGGGACCCAACTACGAGCAGTACTTC.

This clonotype has a count of ten or more. The rearrangement uses TRBV28 and TRBJ2-3; either TRBD1 or TRBD2 may fit D (5 bases each). The V and J ends lost 6 bases and 4 bases respectively, with 17 bases between them. Germline V gene sequence: CDR1 MDHEN, CDR2 SYDVKM. The CDR3 is 15 amino acids. The DNA for the CDR3 is TGTGCCAGCAGATCCTTGGGGGTAGTTGCAGATACGCAGTATTTT. Protein: CASRSLGVVADTQYF. Full variable domain (rest looked up from reference TRBV28 and TRBJ2-3): DVKVTQSSRYLVKRTGEKVFLECVQDMDHENMFWYRQDPGLGLRLIYFSYDVKMKEKGDIPEGYSVSREKKERFSLILESASTNQTSMYLCASRSLGVVADTQYFGPGTRLTVL.

This clonotype was seen many times. The rearrangement links TRBV24-1 to TRBJ2-2, with D perhaps matching TRBD2 (5 bases). CDR1 KGHDR and CDR2 SFDVKD come from the germline V gene. V was pared by 7 bases and J by 1 base, with 12 bases between. This CDR3 has 15 amino acids. The CDR3 reads CATRPGLGNTGELFF. In DNA, the CDR3 is TGTGCCACCAGGCCTGGACTGGGGAACACCGGGGAGCTGTTTTTT.

In this sample, this clonotype turned up many times. The gene calls are TRBV2 and TRBJ2-3; 9 bases agree with TRBD2. The CDR3 is 20 amino acids. The V gene's germline CDR1 is SNHLY and CDR2 FYNNEI. The ends lost 3 bases at V and 1 base at J; junction bases unmatched: 17. The CDR3 DNA follows: TGTGCCAGCAGTGAGGGCGCTAGCGGGGCCTATAGACCCGGCACAGATACGCAGTATTTT. Translating it yields CASSEGASGAYRPGTDTQYF. Drawing the rest from reference TRBV2 and TRBJ2-3, the complete variable domain is EPEVTQTPSHQVTQMGQEVILRCVPISNHLYFYWYRQILGQKVEFLVSFYNNEISEKSEIFDDQFSVERPDGSNFTLKIRSTKLEDSAMYFCASSEGASGAYRPGTDTQYFGPGTRLTVL.

The chain combines TRBV2 with TRBJ1-2; no clear D gene. The CDR3 contains 12 residues. V lost 8 bases, J lost 5 bases, and 12 bases lay in between. The germline gives CDR1 SNHLY, CDR2 FYNNEI. CDR3 nucleotide sequence: TGTGCCAGCCGATGGAGGTCATATGGCTACACCTTC. As protein: CASRWRSYGYTF.

This clonotype was counted between two and nine times. The J gene is TRBJ2-7, the V gene TRBV7-2, with D tentatively TRBD1 (6 bases). Trimming removed 2 bases at V and 5 bases at J, with 13 bases between. The CDR3 spans 14 residues. Looked up from germline, CDR1 is SGHTA and CDR2 is FQGNSA. The CDR3, as DNA: TGTGCCAGCAGCTTATCCACAGGGCTCCACGAGCAGTACTTC. It translates to CASSLSTGLHEQYF.

CDR3 in amino acids: CASSQTGFWDEQYF. DNA of the CDR3: TGTGCCAGCAGCCAGACAGGGTTTTGGGACGAGCAGTACTTC. The J gene is TRBJ2-7, the V gene TRBV6-1; 7 bases match TRBD1. J was trimmed by 5 bases and V by 6 bases; bases with no gene match: 10. Germline assignment: CDR1 MNHNS and CDR2 SASEGT. The CDR3 extends over 14 amino acids.

The genes are TRBV28 and TRBJ1-6; possibly TRBD1 for D (6 bases). The germline V and J ends were trimmed by 1 base and 10 bases, with 11 bases remaining between them. The CDR3 spans 14 residues. Germline V gene data show CDR1 as MDHEN and CDR2 as SYDVKM. The DNA for the CDR3 is TGTGCCAGCAGTTTATCAGGGGACGGCTCACCCCTCCACTTT. Protein sequence: CASSLSGDGSPLHF.

This clonotype was seen more than once but under ten times. The chain employs TRBV7-2 and TRBJ2-1; 8 nucleotides agree with TRBD2. CDR1 and CDR2 (germline): SGHTA, FQGNSA. Trimming took 1 base from V and 2 from J; bases not matched to a gene: 4. The CDR3 covers 16 residues. CDR3 region: CASSLGRGGPYNEQFF. The CDR3 nucleotides are TGTGCCAGCAGCTTAGGCCGGGGGGGCCCCTACAATGAGCAGTTCTTC.

CDR3 nucleotides: TGTGCCAGCAGCGAGAGCCCCTACAATGAGCAGTTCTTC. Translating it yields CASSESPYNEQFF. The chain links TRBV25-1 to TRBJ2-1, with D hard to call. Germline assignment: CDR1 MGHDK and CDR2 SYGVNS. The CDR3 has 13 amino acids. V dropped 6 bases and J dropped 2 bases, with 8 bases sitting between them. The full variable domain, rest sourced from reference TRBV25-1 and TRBJ2-1, is EADIYQTPRYLVIGTGKKITLECSQTMGHDKMYWYQQDPGMELHLIHYSYGVNSTEKGDLSSESTVSRIRTEHFPLTLESARPSHTSQYLCASSESPYNEQFFGPGTRLTVL.